This T cell receptor (beta chain) was retrieved from a study of response to subunit inactivated influenza vaccine. TCRdb reprocessed the RT-PCR reads with MiXCR, giving one entry per CDR3 protein. This table holds around 300,000 distinct CDR3 sequences, approximately 23% found once. The table lists this clonotype with a few counts. Germline CDR1 and CDR2: LGHNA and YNFKEQ. This CDR3 is built from 15 residues. The ends were cut back, 0 bases at V and 7 bases at J, with 10 bases in the middle. This rearrangement joins TRBV4-2 to TRBJ1-6, with a weak D call TRBD1 (5 bases). The source of this sequence is a man between 50 and 70 years old who received an inactivated influenza vaccine. This specimen consisted of PBMCs from blood, obtained 21 months after vaccination. The DNA of the CDR3 is TGTGCCAGCAGCCAAGAGGCAGGGAGGAATTCACCCCTCCACTTT. Amino acid sequence: CASSQEAGRNSPLHF.